This T cell receptor (beta chain) was obtained from a study of T cell responses to AZD1222 COVID-19 vaccine. Study-wide results and caveats: Following two doses of AZD1222, Spike-specific TCR breadth and depth rose.

Points on this clone: The antigen remains unidentified.

This CDR3 region has 15 residues. V was trimmed by 0 bases and J by 6 bases, leaving 12 bases between them. CDR1 is LNHNV and CDR2 is YYDKDF in the germline V gene (reference sequence). Assay used: immunoSEQ multiplex PCR; TCRdb lists only in-frame clones, some missing. The sample has around 120,000 clones, about nine tenths seen once; the top ten hold 4.4%. The sequences come from peripheral blood, collected on day 0 of AZD1222 vaccination. This chain links TRBV15 with TRBJ1-5, with D possibly TRBD1 on 5 matching bases. The origin of this receptor is an adult in good health. The CDR3 sequence is CATSRDEGEAQPQHF. As DNA, the CDR3 is TGTGCCACCAGCAGAGATGAAGGGGAGGCTCAGCCCCAGCATTTT.